Following are 5 T cell receptor beta chains from one sample sequenced in a study of PD-1 blockade in classical Hodgkin lymphoma (dated by TCRdb to between 2020 and 2021). The method behind the library was the immunoSEQ multiplex PCR assay. Drawn from immuneACCESS, this table holds only the in-frame rearrangements with V and J called that TCRdb kept. Clones are partly lost; checked studies trace under half to an unresolved V gene and leave the rest unexplained. The sample table shows some 96,000 clones, and approximately 92% are seen once. The leading ten clones occupy about 2.5% of the sample. The time point label here, explained by the study, means: cycle 1 day 1 (C1D1), immediately before nivolumab initiation. All trial patients had relapsed after autologous stem cell transplantation, with cohorts A, B and C differing in prior brentuximab vedotin exposure. Source: peripheral blood mononuclear cells (PBMCs), taken at baseline. These receptors all come from a human donor with classical Hodgkin lymphoma.

V gene TRBV18 combines with J gene TRBJ1-1, with 8 positions matching TRBD1. Trimming cost V 0 bases and J 5 bases; bases outside gene matches: 2. The length of the CDR3 is 14 residues. Germline CDR1 and CDR2: KGHSH and LQKENI. CDR3 bases: TGTGCCAGCTCACCACCGCAGGGGGCGACTGAAGCTTTCTTT. Translating it yields CASSPPQGATEAFF.

V is TRBV5-5 and J is TRBJ2-7; D may match TRBD1 or TRBD2 (5 bases each). Trimming took 5 bases from V and 3 from J, leaving 18 bases between them. The length of the CDR3 is 15 residues. Germline V gene lookup returns CDR1 SGHKS and CDR2 YYEKEE (reference sequence). The CDR3 region has the DNA TGTGCCAGCAGTCCAGGGACCATCACCTTCTACGAGCAGTACTTC. This gives the protein CASSPGTITFYEQYF. Combining the CDR3 with reference TRBV5-5 and TRBJ2-7 gives the whole variable domain DAGVTQSPTHLIKTRGQQVTLRCSPISGHKSVSWYQQVLGQGPQFIFQYYEKEERGRGNFPDRFSARQFPNYSSELNVNALLLGDSALYLCASSPGTITFYEQYFGPGTRLTVT.

V and J are TRBV6-5 and TRBJ1-2; 9 nucleotides match TRBD1. Germline lookup yields CDR1 MNHEY and CDR2 SVGAGI. V trimming: 0 bases; J trimming: 7 bases; junction bases outside the gene matches: 3. This CDR3 comprises 14 residues. The CDR3 region has the DNA TGTGCCAGCAGTTACTCAGGGGACAGGGTTGGCTACACCTTC. Its translation: CASSYSGDRVGYTF.

The chain uses TRBV5-4 and TRBJ2-5, with D possibly TRBD2 on 7 matching bases. CDR1 and CDR2 from the germline V gene are SGHNT and YYREEE (reference sequence). V was pared by 0 bases and J by 5 bases, with 11 bases between. The CDR3 runs to 14 residues. Here the CDR3 DNA reads TGTGCCAGCAGCTTGGATCGGGGGGCTGAGACCCAGTACTTC. Translating gives CASSLDRGAETQYF.

The CDR3 sequence is CASSEGGGTPYNEQFF. CDR3 bases: TGTGCCAGCAGTGAGGGAGGGGGTACACCCTACAATGAGCAGTTCTTC. The V and J genes are TRBV25-1 and TRBJ2-1; D may be TRBD2 (7 bases). The germline V and J ends were trimmed by 3 bases and 2 bases, with 14 bases remaining between them. The germline V gene has CDR1 MGHDK and CDR2 SYGVNS. The CDR3 loop spans 16 amino acids.